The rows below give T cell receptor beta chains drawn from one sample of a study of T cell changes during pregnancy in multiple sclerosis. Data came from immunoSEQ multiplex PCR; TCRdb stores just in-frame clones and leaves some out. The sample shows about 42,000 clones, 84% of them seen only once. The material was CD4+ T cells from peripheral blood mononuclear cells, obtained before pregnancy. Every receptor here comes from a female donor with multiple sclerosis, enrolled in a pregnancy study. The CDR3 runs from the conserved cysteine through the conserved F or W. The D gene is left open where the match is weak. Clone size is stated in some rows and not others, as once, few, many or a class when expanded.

CDR3 DNA: TGTGCTAGTGGTTTGGAGGGGGAAAAACTGTTTTTT
CDR3 protein: CASGLEGEKLFF
clone size: -
CDR3 length: 12
J gene: TRBJ1-4
D gene: -
V gene: TRBV12-5

CDR3 DNA: TGTGCCAGCAGCTTGGCGACAGCGGGGCGGACCTACGAGCAGTACTTC
CDR3 protein: CASSLATAGRTYEQYF
clone size: -
CDR3 length: 16
J gene: TRBJ2-7
D gene: TRBD2
V gene: TRBV5-4

CDR3 DNA: TGTGCCTGGAGTCGGGACAGGGGGAACTATGGCTACACCTTC
CDR3 protein: CAWSRDRGNYGYTF
clone size: -
CDR3 length: 14
J gene: TRBJ1-2
D gene: TRBD1
V gene: TRBV30

CDR3 DNA: TGTGCCATCAGTACTAGCGGGAGCGGCGGACATGAGCAGTTCTTC
CDR3 protein: CAISTSGSGGHEQFF
clone size: once
CDR3 length: 15
J gene: TRBJ2-1
D gene: TRBD2
V gene: TRBV10-3

CDR3 DNA: TGCGCCAGCAGCCAAGATCGGGACACTGAAGCTTTCTTT
CDR3 protein: CASSQDRDTEAFF
clone size: -
CDR3 length: 13
J gene: TRBJ1-1
D gene: -
V gene: TRBV4-1

CDR3 DNA: TGTGCCAGCTCTCAAAACACAGAGCTAGGAAACACCATATATTTT
CDR3 protein: CASSQNTELGNTIYF
clone size: -
CDR3 length: 15
J gene: TRBJ1-3
D gene: -
V gene: TRBV5-6

CDR3 DNA: TGTGCAACCCACAGGGGGCTAAACACTGAAGCTTTCTTT
CDR3 protein: CATHRGLNTEAFF
clone size: once
CDR3 length: 13
J gene: TRBJ1-1
D gene: TRBD1
V gene: TRBV10-3

CDR3 DNA: TGTGCCAGCAGCCCCGCGCCCGGGCGGACACAGTTCTTC
CDR3 protein: CASSPAPGRTQFF
clone size: once
CDR3 length: 13
J gene: TRBJ2-1
D gene: -
V gene: TRBV7-2

CDR3 DNA: TGTGCCAGCATAGGGGCAGCGAACACTGAAGCTTTCTTT
CDR3 protein: CASIGAANTEAFF
clone size: -
CDR3 length: 13
J gene: TRBJ1-1
D gene: -
V gene: TRBV6-5

CDR3 DNA: TGTGCCAGCGCAAGATTCCCGGAGGAGACCCAGTACTTC
CDR3 protein: CASARFPEETQYF
clone size: -
CDR3 length: 13
J gene: TRBJ2-5
D gene: -
V gene: TRBV7-9

CDR3 DNA: TGTGCCTGGAGCCCAATGGGGGGGTACAATCAGCCCCAGCATTTT
CDR3 protein: CAWSPMGGYNQPQHF
clone size: -
CDR3 length: 15
J gene: TRBJ1-5
D gene: -
V gene: TRBV30

CDR3 DNA: TGCGCCAGCAGCTTATTTACCCTCACCGAGGGAGAGCAGTACTTC
CDR3 protein: CASSLFTLTEGEQYF
clone size: -
CDR3 length: 15
J gene: TRBJ2-7
D gene: -
V gene: TRBV5-1

CDR3 DNA: TGCAGCGTTCGAGGGGGCGACGTTCCCGAAGCTTTCTTT
CDR3 protein: CSVRGGDVPEAFF
clone size: -
CDR3 length: 13
J gene: TRBJ1-1
D gene: TRBD1
V gene: TRBV29-1

CDR3 DNA: TGTGCCAGTAGGGAGCCCTCGGGCACCGGGGAGCTGTTTTTT
CDR3 protein: CASREPSGTGELFF
clone size: -
CDR3 length: 14
J gene: TRBJ2-2
D gene: -
V gene: TRBV19

CDR3 DNA: TGTGCCAAAAAAAGGGACAGCCATCAGCCCCAGCATTTT
CDR3 protein: CAKKRDSHQPQHF
clone size: -
CDR3 length: 13
J gene: TRBJ1-5
D gene: TRBD1
V gene: TRBV6-6

CDR3 DNA: TGTGCCAGTCCCCGGGACAGGTCGGTTGAAAAACTGTTTTTT
CDR3 protein: CASPRDRSVEKLFF
clone size: once
CDR3 length: 14
J gene: TRBJ1-4
D gene: -
V gene: TRBV21-1

CDR3 DNA: TGTGCCAGCAGTACCCGAACAGGGGGAGATGGCTACACCTTC
CDR3 protein: CASSTRTGGDGYTF
clone size: -
CDR3 length: 14
J gene: TRBJ1-2
D gene: TRBD1
V gene: TRBV2

CDR3 DNA: TGTGCCAGCAGCCCCTCCGGGATCAACTATGGCTACACCTTC
CDR3 protein: CASSPSGINYGYTF
clone size: -
CDR3 length: 14
J gene: TRBJ1-2
D gene: -
V gene: TRBV7-3

CDR3 DNA: TGTGCCAGCAGTTTACCCGCCTACGGGGGCACTGAAGCTTTCTTT
CDR3 protein: CASSLPAYGGTEAFF
clone size: once
CDR3 length: 15
J gene: TRBJ1-1
D gene: -
V gene: TRBV6-5

CDR3 DNA: TGTGCCAGCAGTTACATCTCAGGGGCCCCCTACGAGCAGTACTTC
CDR3 protein: CASSYISGAPYEQYF
clone size: -
CDR3 length: 15
J gene: TRBJ2-7
D gene: -
V gene: TRBV6-5

CDR3 DNA: TGCGCCAGCAGCATAGGACAGGGCACAGATACGCAGTATTTT
CDR3 protein: CASSIGQGTDTQYF
clone size: -
CDR3 length: 14
J gene: TRBJ2-3
D gene: TRBD1
V gene: TRBV5-1

CDR3 DNA: TGTGCCTGGAGTGCCCGACAGGGGGCGGGATGGGAGACCCAGTACTTC
CDR3 protein: CAWSARQGAGWETQYF
clone size: -
CDR3 length: 16
J gene: TRBJ2-5
D gene: TRBD1
V gene: TRBV30

CDR3 DNA: TGTGCCAGCAGGGACACATTAAACTATGGCTACACCTTC
CDR3 protein: CASRDTLNYGYTF
clone size: -
CDR3 length: 13
J gene: TRBJ1-2
D gene: -
V gene: TRBV6-1

CDR3 DNA: TGTGCCAGTACCCTCCACCCGGACAGGGAGGAGCAGCCCCAGCATTTT
CDR3 protein: CASTLHPDREEQPQHF
clone size: -
CDR3 length: 16
J gene: TRBJ1-5
D gene: TRBD1
V gene: TRBV19

CDR3 DNA: TGTGCCAGCAGCTTGGTTAGCACCGGGGAGCTGTTTTTT
CDR3 protein: CASSLVSTGELFF
clone size: -
CDR3 length: 13
J gene: TRBJ2-2
D gene: -
V gene: TRBV7-2

CDR3 DNA: TGTGCCTGGAGTGTTTTGTCAGGTTTCGGTGAAGCTTTCTTT
CDR3 protein: CAWSVLSGFGEAFF
clone size: -
CDR3 length: 14
J gene: TRBJ1-1
D gene: -
V gene: TRBV30

CDR3 DNA: TGTGCCAGCAGGGCTAGCGGGTCCTACGAGCAGTACTTC
CDR3 protein: CASRASGSYEQYF
clone size: -
CDR3 length: 13
J gene: TRBJ2-7
D gene: TRBD2
V gene: TRBV6-6

CDR3 DNA: TGCAGCGTTGGGACAGGGGGCGACGAGCAGTACTTC
CDR3 protein: CSVGTGGDEQYF
clone size: once
CDR3 length: 12
J gene: TRBJ2-7
D gene: TRBD1
V gene: TRBV29-1

CDR3 DNA: TGTGCCAGCAGTGACCCACAGGGGAACCAAGAGACCCAGTACTTC
CDR3 protein: CASSDPQGNQETQYF
clone size: medium-sized
CDR3 length: 15
J gene: TRBJ2-5
D gene: TRBD1
V gene: TRBV25-1

CDR3 DNA: TGTGCCAGCAGCCCTATAGCGGGAGGGAAAAGCACAGATACGCAGTATTTT
CDR3 protein: CASSPIAGGKSTDTQYF
clone size: -
CDR3 length: 17
J gene: TRBJ2-3
D gene: TRBD2
V gene: TRBV11-2

CDR3 DNA: TGTGCCTGGAGTCACTCGTTCTCTGGAAACACCATATATTTT
CDR3 protein: CAWSHSFSGNTIYF
clone size: -
CDR3 length: 14
J gene: TRBJ1-3
D gene: -
V gene: TRBV30

CDR3 DNA: TGTGCCTGGGGGACAGCTTACGAGCAGTACTTC
CDR3 protein: CAWGTAYEQYF
clone size: few
CDR3 length: 11
J gene: TRBJ2-7
D gene: TRBD1
V gene: TRBV30

CDR3 DNA: TGTGCCAGCAGTTATGGGACTCCCCAGGGCAATCAGCCCCAGCATTTT
CDR3 protein: CASSYGTPQGNQPQHF
clone size: -
CDR3 length: 16
J gene: TRBJ1-5
D gene: -
V gene: TRBV6-5

CDR3 DNA: TGCGCCAGCAGGCCTAGCGGGAGTTACGAGCAGTACTTC
CDR3 protein: CASRPSGSYEQYF
clone size: -
CDR3 length: 13
J gene: TRBJ2-7
D gene: TRBD2
V gene: TRBV10-1

CDR3 DNA: TGTGCCAGCAGTTATCTAACTAGCGGGACCTACGAGCAGTACTTC
CDR3 protein: CASSYLTSGTYEQYF
clone size: -
CDR3 length: 15
J gene: TRBJ2-7
D gene: TRBD2
V gene: TRBV6-5

CDR3 DNA: TGTGCCAGCACCGAGGACAGGGGGCTTGAAAAACTGTTTTTT
CDR3 protein: CASTEDRGLEKLFF
clone size: -
CDR3 length: 14
J gene: TRBJ1-4
D gene: TRBD1
V gene: TRBV2